This T cell receptor (beta chain) stems from a study of cytotoxic CD8 clonotypes in ibrutinib-treated CLL. Produced via immunoSEQ multiplex PCR; TCRdb's table is partial and in-frame only. The sample carries roughly 330,000 clones, roughly two thirds recorded once. Germline-derived CDR1 and CDR2 are MDHEN and SYDVKM. This CDR3 is 12 amino acids long. V was shortened by 5 bases and J by 1 base, with 2 bases between the two germline ends. General observations from the study: The study found baseline clonality above age-matched healthy donors, tracking circulating CD8+ T-cell counts.

This clone was observed a single time. Its antigen remains unidentified. A much more abundant neighbour one base away suggests this may be a read error. The origin of this receptor is a human donor with chronic lymphocytic leukemia. The rearrangement joins TRBV28 to TRBJ2-2; D is ambiguous. Sequences were derived from PBMCs, sampled after 36 months of ibrutinib treatment. The CDR3 loop reads CASSQNTGELFF. CDR3 in DNA: TGTGCCAGCAGTCAGAACACCGGGGAGCTGTTTTTT.